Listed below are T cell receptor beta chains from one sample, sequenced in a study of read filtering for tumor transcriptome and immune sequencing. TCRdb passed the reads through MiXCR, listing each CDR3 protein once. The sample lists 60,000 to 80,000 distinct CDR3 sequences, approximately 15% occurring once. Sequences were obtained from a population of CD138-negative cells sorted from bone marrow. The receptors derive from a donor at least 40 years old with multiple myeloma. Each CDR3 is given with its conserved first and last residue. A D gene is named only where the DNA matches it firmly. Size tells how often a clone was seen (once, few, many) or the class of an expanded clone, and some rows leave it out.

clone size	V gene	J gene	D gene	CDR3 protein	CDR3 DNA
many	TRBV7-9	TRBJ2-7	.	CASSPDTSYEQYF	TGTGCCAGCAGCCCGGACACCTCCTACGAGCAGTACTTC
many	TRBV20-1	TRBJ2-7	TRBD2	CSARDGLAGLSYEQYF	TGCAGTGCTAGAGATGGTCTAGCGGGACTCTCCTACGAGCAGTACTTC
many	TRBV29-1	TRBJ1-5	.	CSVGEQPQHF	TGCAGCGTCGGGGAACAGCCCCAGCATTTT
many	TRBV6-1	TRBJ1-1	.	CASSDRGGTEAFF	TGTGCCAGCAGTGACAGGGGTGGGACTGAAGCTTTCTTT
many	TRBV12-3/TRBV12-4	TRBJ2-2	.	CASIVRNTGELFF	TGTGCCAGCATAGTTCGGAACACCGGGGAGCTGTTTTTT
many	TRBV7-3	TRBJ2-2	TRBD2	CASRLAGMNTGELFF	TGTGCCAGCAGACTAGCGGGGATGAACACCGGGGAGCTGTTTTTT
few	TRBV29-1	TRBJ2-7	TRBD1	CSAELRQGSYEQYF	TGCAGCGCCGAACTCAGACAGGGCTCCTACGAGCAGTACTTC
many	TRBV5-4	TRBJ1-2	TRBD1	CASTLAGQRSYGYTF	TGTGCCAGCACCTTAGCGGGACAGAGATCTTATGGCTACACCTTC
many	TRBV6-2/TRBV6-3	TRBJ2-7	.	CATAAGVGGRYEQYF	TGCGCGACCGCAGCGGGAGTAGGGGGCCGCTACGAGCAGTACTTC
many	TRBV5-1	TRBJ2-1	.	CASSSVAQVGGGSNEQFF	TGCGCCAGCAGCTCGGTCGCCCAGGTGGGCGGGGGCTCAAATGAGCAGTTCTTC
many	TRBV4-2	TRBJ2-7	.	CASSQVQSLIEQYF	TGTGCCAGCAGCCAAGTTCAATCCCTAATTGAGCAGTACTTC
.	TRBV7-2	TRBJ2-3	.	CASSYPGGRELTGAHTDTQYF	TGTGCCAGCAGCTACCCCGGGGGACGGGAGCTGACTGGGGCCCACACAGATACGCAGTATTTT
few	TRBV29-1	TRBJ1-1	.	CSVEGTEAFF	TGCAGCGTTGAGGGAACTGAAGCTTTCTTT
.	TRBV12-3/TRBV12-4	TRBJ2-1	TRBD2	CASRNGLAGPYEQFF	TGTGCCAGCAGAAACGGACTAGCGGGGCCGTATGAGCAGTTCTTC
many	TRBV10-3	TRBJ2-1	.	CAIRPGTGPYNEQFF	TGTGCCATCAGGCCCGGGACCGGCCCCTACAATGAGCAGTTCTTC
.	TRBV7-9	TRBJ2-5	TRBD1	CASSFRQGQGQETQYF	TGTGCCAGCAGCTTTCGACAGGGTCAGGGCCAAGAGACCCAGTACTTC
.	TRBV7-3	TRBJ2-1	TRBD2	CVSSLIAGLYNEQFF	TGTGTCAGCAGCTTAATAGCGGGACTGTACAATGAGCAGTTCTTC
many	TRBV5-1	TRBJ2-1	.	CASSLAQSEGNEQFF	TGCGCCAGCAGCTTGGCCCAGTCTGAGGGCAATGAGCAGTTCTTC
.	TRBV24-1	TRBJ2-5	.	CATSEGRAQETQYF	TGTGCCACCAGTGAGGGCAGGGCCCAAGAGACCCAGTACTTC
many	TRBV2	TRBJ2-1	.	CASPTNEQFF	TGTGCCAGCCCTACAAATGAGCAGTTCTTC